These T cell receptor beta chains were read from a single sample in a study of blood T cell repertoires in COVID-19. Profiled with immunoSEQ multiplex PCR; TCRdb holds only in-frame clones, not every one. The sample records about 73,000 clones, more than 80% being singletons. The specimen was peripheral blood. All receptors come from a woman between 70 and 85 years old with acute or convalescent COVID-19. The CDR3 runs from the conserved cysteine through the conserved F or W.

>TRBV28|TRBJ1-4
CATQAGVGEKLFF
>TRBV7-9|TRBJ1-2
CASSLDRGRGYTF
>TRBV19|TRBJ1-2
CASSASGVLGYTF
>TRBV4-2|TRBJ1-1
CASRGRRDTNTEAFF
>TRBV5-4|TRBJ1-1
CASSLGRTSNTEAFF
>TRBV7-6|TRBJ2-1
CASSSDRGTSEQFF
>TRBV5-6|TRBJ1-2
CASSGDRAGYGYTF
>TRBV6-5|TRBJ1-5
CASRLDRGWNQPQHF
>TRBV18|TRBJ1-1
CASSLGQGRNTEAFF
>TRBV7-9|TRBJ1-2
CASRPAGGFYGYTF
>TRBV5-1|TRBJ2-1
CASSQGGSSYNEQFF
>TRBV19|TRBJ1-4
CASRDRGEKLFF
>TRBV19|TRBJ1-6
CASSIEGQGSYNSPLHF
>TRBV11-2|TRBJ2-7
CASSLAQGVAYEQYF
>TRBV5-5|TRBJ2-3
CASSLAGGAGTDTQYF
>TRBV12-3/TRBV12-4|TRBJ2-5
CASSFLTVETQYF
>TRBV6-5|TRBJ1-1
CASSSPGGGAEAFF
>TRBV27|TRBJ1-2
CASSLSFSYGYTF
>TRBV28|TRBJ1-6
CASIKAALPNSPLHF
>TRBV6-5|TRBJ2-1
CASSSRTGNEQFF
>TRBV3-1/TRBV3-2|TRBJ2-7
CASSRTGSYEQYF
>TRBV28|TRBJ1-3
CASSLVVHSSGNTIYF
>TRBV19|TRBJ1-2
CASSTGTGVSGGYTF
>TRBV6-5|TRBJ1-4
CASSSSGVREKLFF
>TRBV28|TRBJ2-7
CASSALGLAFSYEQYF
>TRBV11-2|TRBJ2-7
CASSPSRQGADEQYF
>TRBV4-2|TRBJ2-3
CASSALSGSRTDTQYF
>TRBV2|TRBJ2-7
CAVGQGENEQYF
>TRBV19|TRBJ1-1
CASSIRPRQGLGLRTEAFF
>TRBV27|TRBJ2-1
CASRQGIYNEQFF
>TRBV6-4|TRBJ2-3
CASSAGTSGTDTQYF
>TRBV11-2|TRBJ1-3
CASSLTRETIYF
>TRBV30|TRBJ2-5
CAWGSGVRETQYF
>TRBV20-1|TRBJ2-1
CSARDMATQFF
>TRBV19|TRBJ2-5
CASKGLLAGEEETQYF
>TRBV30|TRBJ2-6
CAWSPSVETSGIGANVLTF
>TRBV29-1|TRBJ1-1
CSVEWQGGTEAFF
>TRBV28|TRBJ2-3
CASSFRQGGADTQYF
>TRBV2|TRBJ2-3
CASSESGRISTDTQYF
>TRBV6-2/TRBV6-3|TRBJ2-7
CASSYSKGAGEQYF
>TRBV7-9|TRBJ1-6
CASRQGQGDSPLHF
>TRBV5-1|TRBJ2-6
CASSSDISGANVLTF
>TRBV30|TRBJ1-2
CASSRGYGYTF
>TRBV5-4|TRBJ1-2
CASSRDPGTGYGYTF
>TRBV19|TRBJ2-7
CASSSGGFSYEQYF
>TRBV19|TRBJ1-5
CASTGRRGNQPQHF
>TRBV19|TRBJ2-3
CASGRGDRGGTDTQYF
>TRBV11-3|TRBJ2-1
CASRSGTSGGNEQFF
>TRBV28|TRBJ2-2
CASAGQGRNTGELFF
>TRBV28|TRBJ2-7
CASSSPAGSSSYEQYF
>TRBV5-5|TRBJ2-1
CASSFPRTYNEQFF
>TRBV5-4|TRBJ2-7
CASSPWTSGRPEQYF
>TRBV18|TRBJ2-3
CASSPPATGAADTQYF
>TRBV19|TRBJ2-5
CASRLAGETQYF
>TRBV30|TRBJ2-5
CAWATIAGETQYF
>TRBV10-3|TRBJ2-1
CATGGVVREQFF
>TRBV6-5|TRBJ2-7
CASSSSPYEQYF